These T cell receptor beta chains were read from a single sample in a study of OX40 agonist ivuxolimab in advanced cancers. Assay: immunoSEQ multiplex PCR; the TCRdb copy retains only in-frame clones and omits some. The repertoire holds about 91,000 clones, just over 85% seen once, with over 1.5% in the top ten. The sequencing used CD4+ or CD8+ T cells sorted from blood, collected in a trial of the OX40 agonist ivuxolimab. Every receptor here comes from an adult with an advanced solid tumor such as melanoma, head and neck, liver or kidney cancer. CDR3s include the opening cysteine and the closing phenylalanine or tryptophan. The order of the fields is clone size, V gene, J gene, D gene, CDR3 protein, CDR3 DNA. The D gene is left open where the match is weak. Not every row has a clone size; where given, it reads once, few, many or a size class.

clone_size: -
v_call: TRBV2
j_call: TRBJ1-5
d_call: -
cdr3_aa: CASMEDNSNQPQHF
cdr3_nt: TGTGCCAGCATGGAGGACAATAGCAATCAGCCCCAGCATTTT

clone_size: once
v_call: TRBV27
j_call: TRBJ1-2
d_call: -
cdr3_aa: CASSLSNSTTNYGYTF
cdr3_nt: TGTGCCAGCAGTTTATCGAACAGCACCACTAACTATGGCTACACCTTC

clone_size: -
v_call: TRBV5-6
j_call: TRBJ1-3
d_call: -
cdr3_aa: CASSLVDLRSGNTIYF
cdr3_nt: TGTGCCAGCAGCTTGGTTGACTTGCGCTCTGGAAACACCATATATTTT

clone_size: -
v_call: TRBV19
j_call: TRBJ2-7
d_call: -
cdr3_aa: CASRRNGLTGREQYF
cdr3_nt: TGTGCCAGTAGGAGAAACGGACTTACAGGTCGCGAGCAGTACTTC

clone_size: -
v_call: TRBV21-1
j_call: TRBJ2-7
d_call: -
cdr3_aa: CASRRLAYSYEQYF
cdr3_nt: TGTGCCAGCAGGCGACTAGCCTACTCCTACGAGCAGTACTTC

clone_size: -
v_call: TRBV5-1
j_call: TRBJ2-7
d_call: -
cdr3_aa: CASSLDGPYEQYF
cdr3_nt: TGCGCCAGCAGCTTGGACGGCCCCTACGAGCAGTACTTC

clone_size: -
v_call: TRBV11-2
j_call: TRBJ2-5
d_call: -
cdr3_aa: CASSPITSSETQYF
cdr3_nt: TGTGCCAGCAGCCCTATTACTAGTTCCGAGACCCAGTACTTC

clone_size: -
v_call: TRBV19
j_call: TRBJ1-5
d_call: -
cdr3_aa: CARAGVYSNQPQHF
cdr3_nt: TGTGCCCGGGCGGGCGTTTATAGCAATCAGCCCCAGCATTTT

clone_size: -
v_call: TRBV9
j_call: TRBJ2-3
d_call: -
cdr3_aa: CASSSSGTPSSDTQYF
cdr3_nt: TGTGCCAGCAGCTCATCCGGGACGCCCTCATCAGATACGCAGTATTTT

clone_size: -
v_call: TRBV6-1
j_call: TRBJ2-2
d_call: TRBD2
cdr3_aa: CATMTSGLAGELFF
cdr3_nt: TGTGCCACTATGACTAGCGGGCTGGCCGGGGAGCTGTTTTTT

clone_size: -
v_call: TRBV18
j_call: TRBJ1-4
d_call: TRBD1
cdr3_aa: CASSQRNTGDGEKLFF
cdr3_nt: TGTGCCAGCTCACAGAGAAACACAGGGGATGGTGAAAAACTGTTTTTT